This TCR beta chain was found in a study of T cell repertoires in cytomegalovirus infection. For the study at large: An indication of both CMV infection and matching HLA type came from public TCR beta signatures. Study-level results: CMV-specific TCR beta clonotypes restricted by HLA-C were the ones dominating the ex vivo response. Carriers of CMV plus the relevant HLA were identified by cumulative public TCR beta family frequency.

The CDR3 runs to 18 residues. V trimming: 0 bases; J trimming: 7 bases; junction bases outside the gene matches: 14. Germline V lookup: CDR1 LNHNV, CDR2 YYDKDF (reference sequence). This clonotype was seen many times. What it binds is not known. A single record per CDR3 protein comes from TCRdb applying MiXCR to the reads. The sample has 120,000 to 150,000 distinct CDR3 sequences; under 8.5% are singletons. The chain links TRBV15 to TRBJ1-4, with TRBD1 matching 7 bases. Sequenced: PBMCs. The sequence was obtained from a human donor in good health (CMV status not recorded). Some clones in this sample may be carry-over from other donors' samples. This chain's CDR3 is CATSRDPQGPTVPEKLFF. The CDR3, as DNA: TGTGCCACCAGCAGAGATCCACAGGGGCCGACGGTACCTGAAAAACTGTTTTTT.